This T cell receptor beta chain was documented in a study of cytomegalovirus exposure and HLA in healthy donors. Primers for the PCR totalled 60 Vbeta and 13 Jbeta. Generated by immunoSEQ multiplex PCR, the TCRdb table keeps only in-frame clones and is missing some. The sample data list about 140,000 clones. Per the germline V gene, CDR1 is SGHTA and CDR2 is FQGNSA. The CDR3 has 19 amino acids. Trimming took 5 bases from V and 9 from J; bases not matched to a gene: 26. Healthy people donating bone marrow made up the donors. The TCR sequence derives from a woman between 18 and 29 years old in good health and CMV-seronegative. Sequencing input: PBMCs. This chain connects TRBV7-2 to TRBJ2-7, with 9 bases identical to TRBD2. CDR3 region: CASSTQEGGGRVRVGVQYF. CDR3 in DNA: TGTGCCAGCAGCACCCAAGAAGGAGGCGGGAGGGTCAGGGTTGGGGTGCAGTACTTC. Variable domain in full (rest from reference TRBV7-2 and TRBJ2-7): GAGVSQSPSNKVTEKGKDVELRCDPISGHTALYWYRQSLGQGLEFLIYFQGNSAPDKSGLPSDRFSAERTGGSVSTLTIQRTQQEDSAVYLCASSTQEGGGRVRVGVQYFGPGTRLTVT.